This TCR beta chain was captured in a study of OX40 agonist ivuxolimab in advanced cancers. At the level of the study: Six ivuxolimab dose levels, 0.01 to 10 mg/kg, were given intravenously every 2 weeks.

TCRdb's table, derived via immunoSEQ multiplex PCR, lists solely in-frame clones and lacks some. The repertoire consists of tens of thousands of clones, with 70% to 90% occurring once and the leading ten covering around 15%. The CDR3 extends over 15 amino acids. Trimming removed 2 bases at V and 4 bases at J, with 14 bases between. CDR1 SGHAT and CDR2 FQNNGV come from the germline V gene. This sequence originates from an adult with an advanced solid tumor such as melanoma, head and neck, liver or kidney cancer. The sequencing used CD4+ or CD8+ T cells sorted from blood, collected in a trial of the OX40 agonist ivuxolimab. The chain employs TRBV11-2 and TRBJ1-2, with D perhaps matching TRBD1 (6 bases). CDR3 in DNA: TGTGCCAGCAGCTTAACCCCGGACAGAACCTATGGCTACACCTTC. It encodes CASSLTPDRTYGYTF.